This is a list of T cell receptor beta chains from one sample in a study of response to subunit inactivated influenza vaccine. TCRdb reprocessed the RT-PCR reads with MiXCR, giving one entry per CDR3 protein. The table lists under 200,000 distinct CDR3 sequences, approximately 12% of them singletons. This sample was shared with a second study, whose subject was T cells expressing NK-cell markers.

The material sequenced was CD8+ T cells sorted from PBMCs, taken roughly 13 days after vaccination. Every receptor here comes from a middle-aged man who received an inactivated influenza vaccine. Both conserved end residues are part of each CDR3. D genes are given only for firm matches. A row's size may be missing; if present it is once, few, many or a size class.

V,J,length,D,size,CDR3,DNA
TRBV3-1,TRBJ2-3,16,TRBD2,NA,CASGFLGTSGTDTQYF,TGTGCCAGCGGGTTTCTTGGGACTAGCGGCACAGATACGCAGTATTTT
TRBV11-2,TRBJ2-7,15,NA,NA,CASSVGSAGFYEQYF,TGTGCCAGCAGCGTAGGCAGCGCTGGGTTCTACGAGCAGTACTTC
TRBV27,TRBJ2-7,16,TRBD2,few,CASSLSALAGTYEQYF,TGTGCCAGCAGTTTATCGGCCCTAGCGGGGACCTACGAGCAGTACTTC
TRBV4-1,TRBJ2-5,14,TRBD2,NA,CASSQLAGVETQYF,TGCGCCAGCAGCCAACTAGCGGGAGTTGAGACCCAGTACTTC
TRBV12-3/TRBV12-4,TRBJ2-3,16,TRBD2,medium-sized,CASSSTSGGATDTQYF,TGTGCCAGCAGTTCCACTAGCGGGGGGGCGACAGATACGCAGTATTTT
TRBV10-3,TRBJ1-1,14,NA,NA,CAISEPGTSSEAFF,TGTGCCATCAGTGAACCCGGGACGTCGTCTGAAGCTTTCTTT
TRBV6-1,TRBJ2-1,15,NA,NA,CASSLGPELHNEQFF,TGTGCCAGCAGTCTTGGGCCTGAACTTCACAATGAGCAGTTCTTC
TRBV29-1,TRBJ2-1,15,TRBD2,few,CSASSGPDSYNEQFF,TGCAGCGCCTCTAGCGGGCCGGACTCCTACAATGAGCAGTTCTTC
TRBV6-5,TRBJ2-7,17,TRBD2,NA,CASSYQGLAGLQNEQYF,TGTGCCAGCAGTTACCAGGGACTAGCGGGGCTCCAAAACGAGCAGTACTTC
TRBV4-3,TRBJ2-6,15,NA,few,CASSQDWAGANVLTF,TGCGCCAGCAGCCAAGATTGGGCTGGGGCCAACGTCCTGACTTTC